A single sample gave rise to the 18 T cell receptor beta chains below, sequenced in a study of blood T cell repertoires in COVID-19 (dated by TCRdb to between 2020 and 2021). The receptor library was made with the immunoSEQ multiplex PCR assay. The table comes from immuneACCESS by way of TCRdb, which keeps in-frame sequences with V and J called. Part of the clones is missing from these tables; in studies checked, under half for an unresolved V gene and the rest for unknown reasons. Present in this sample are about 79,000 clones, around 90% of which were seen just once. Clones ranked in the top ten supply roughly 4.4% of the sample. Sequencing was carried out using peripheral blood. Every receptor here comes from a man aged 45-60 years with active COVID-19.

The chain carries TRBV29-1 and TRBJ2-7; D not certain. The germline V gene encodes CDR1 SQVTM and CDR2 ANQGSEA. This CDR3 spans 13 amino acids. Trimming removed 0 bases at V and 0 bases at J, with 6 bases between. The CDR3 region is CSVEDGGSYEQYF. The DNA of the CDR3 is TGCAGCGTTGAAGATGGCGGCTCCTACGAGCAGTACTTC.

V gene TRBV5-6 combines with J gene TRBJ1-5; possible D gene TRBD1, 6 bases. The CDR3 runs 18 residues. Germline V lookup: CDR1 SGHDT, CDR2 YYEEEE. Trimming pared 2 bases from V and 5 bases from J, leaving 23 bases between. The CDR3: CASSFWLGTRGRDQPQHF. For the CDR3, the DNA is TGTGCCAGCAGCTTTTGGTTGGGAACCAGGGGACGAGATCAGCCCCAGCATTTT.

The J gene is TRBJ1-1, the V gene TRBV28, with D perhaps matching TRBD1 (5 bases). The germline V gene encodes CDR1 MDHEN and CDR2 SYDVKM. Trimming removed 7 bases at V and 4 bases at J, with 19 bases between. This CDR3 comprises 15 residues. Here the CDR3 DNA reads TGTGCCAGCACCATGACAGCCACGGACGGCACTGAAGCTTTCTTT. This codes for CASTMTATDGTEAFF.

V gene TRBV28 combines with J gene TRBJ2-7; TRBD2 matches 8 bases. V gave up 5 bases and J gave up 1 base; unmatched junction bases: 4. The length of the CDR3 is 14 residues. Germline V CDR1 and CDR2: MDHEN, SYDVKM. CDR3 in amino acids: CASSLTSESYEQYF. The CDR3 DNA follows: TGTGCCAGCAGTCTGACTAGCGAGTCCTACGAGCAGTACTTC. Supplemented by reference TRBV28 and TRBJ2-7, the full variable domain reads DVKVTQSSRYLVKRTGEKVFLECVQDMDHENMFWYRQDPGLGLRLIYFSYDVKMKEKGDIPEGYSVSREKKERFSLILESASTNQTSMYLCASSLTSESYEQYFGPGTRLTVT.

For the CDR3, the DNA is TGTGCCAGCAGCCAAGCCGGGACTAGTAAAGAGACCCAGTACTTC. Translated, it gives CASSQAGTSKETQYF. The chain uses TRBV4-2 and TRBJ2-5; 8 positions match TRBD2. J lost 3 bases, V lost 1 base, and 4 bases had no gene match. The CDR3 has 15 residues. In germline, CDR1 is LGHNA, CDR2 YNFKEQ.

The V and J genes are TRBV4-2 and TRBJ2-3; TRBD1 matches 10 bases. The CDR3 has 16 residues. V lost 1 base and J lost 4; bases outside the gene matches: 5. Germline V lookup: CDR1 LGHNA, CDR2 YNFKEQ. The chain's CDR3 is CASSQGDRGFPDTQYF. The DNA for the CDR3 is TGTGCCAGCAGCCAAGGGGACAGGGGCTTCCCAGATACGCAGTATTTT.

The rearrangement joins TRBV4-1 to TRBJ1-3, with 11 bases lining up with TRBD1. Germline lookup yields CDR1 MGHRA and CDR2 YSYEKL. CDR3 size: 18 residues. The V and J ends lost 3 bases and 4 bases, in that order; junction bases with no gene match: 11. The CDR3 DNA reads TGCGCCAGCAGCCATATCACTCGGACAGGGGGCTTCGGAAACACCATATATTTT. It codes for CASSHITRTGGFGNTIYF.

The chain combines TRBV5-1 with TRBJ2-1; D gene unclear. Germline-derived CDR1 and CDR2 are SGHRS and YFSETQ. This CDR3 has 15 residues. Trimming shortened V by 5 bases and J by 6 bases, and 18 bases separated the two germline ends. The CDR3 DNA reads TGCGCCAGCAGTTCGACGACGCAGACGGGCAATGAGCAGTTCTTC. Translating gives CASSSTTQTGNEQFF.

CDR3 coding DNA: TGTGCCAGCAGAAAACAGGGTTCGGTTGGTCTAGGCACTGAAGCTTTCTTT. This sequence encodes CASRKQGSVGLGTEAFF. The rearrangement links TRBV28 to TRBJ1-1; TRBD1 might be the D (6 bases). From germline, CDR1 is MDHEN and CDR2 SYDVKM. Trimming cost V 6 bases and J 4 bases, with 24 bases left between them. The CDR3 loop spans 17 amino acids.

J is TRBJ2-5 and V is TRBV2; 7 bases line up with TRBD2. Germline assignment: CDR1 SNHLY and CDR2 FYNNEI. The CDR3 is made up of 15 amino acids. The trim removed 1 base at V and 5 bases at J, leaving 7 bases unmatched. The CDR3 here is CASSEGALGGETQYF. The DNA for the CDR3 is TGTGCCAGCAGTGAAGGGGCCTTGGGGGGGGAGACCCAGTACTTC.

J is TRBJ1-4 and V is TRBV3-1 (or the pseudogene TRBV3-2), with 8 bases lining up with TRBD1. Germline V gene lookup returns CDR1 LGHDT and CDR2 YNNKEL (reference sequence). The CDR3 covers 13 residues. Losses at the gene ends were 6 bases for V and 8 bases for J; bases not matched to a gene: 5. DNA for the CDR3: TGTGCCAGCAGAACAGGGGGGGTAGAAAAACTGTTTTTT. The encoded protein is CASRTGGVEKLFF.

CDR3 region: CASSLNGQGANEQFF. In DNA form, the CDR3 reads TGTGCCAGCAGCTTAAACGGACAGGGGGCGAATGAGCAGTTCTTC. The chain is built from TRBV11-3 and TRBJ2-1; 11 nucleotides agree with TRBD1. The CDR3 runs 15 residues. The J segment lost 7 bases and the V segment lost 2 bases, leaving 4 bases of the junction unmatched. CDR1 and CDR2 (germline): SGHNT, YENEEA. The full variable domain, its missing parts supplied by reference TRBV11-3 and TRBJ2-1, is EAGVVQSPRYKIIEKKQPVAFWCNPISGHNTLYWYLQNLGQGPELLIRYENEEAVDDSQLPKDRFSAERLKGVDSTLKIQPAELGDSAVYLCASSLNGQGANEQFFGPGTRLTVL.

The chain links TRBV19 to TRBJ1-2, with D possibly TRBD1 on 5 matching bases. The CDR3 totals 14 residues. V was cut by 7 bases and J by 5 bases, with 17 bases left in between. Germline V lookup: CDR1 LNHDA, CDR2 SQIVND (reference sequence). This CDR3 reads CASTTAGAGYGYTF. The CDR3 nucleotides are TGTGCCAGTACCACCGCTGGGGCGGGGTATGGCTACACCTTC.

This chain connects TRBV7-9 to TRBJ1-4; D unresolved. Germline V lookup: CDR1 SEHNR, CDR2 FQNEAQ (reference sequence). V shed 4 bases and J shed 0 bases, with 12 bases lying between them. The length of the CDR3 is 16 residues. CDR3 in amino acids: CASSSSGGPTNEKLFF. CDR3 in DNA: TGTGCCAGCAGCTCGTCGGGAGGCCCAACTAATGAAAAACTGTTTTTT.

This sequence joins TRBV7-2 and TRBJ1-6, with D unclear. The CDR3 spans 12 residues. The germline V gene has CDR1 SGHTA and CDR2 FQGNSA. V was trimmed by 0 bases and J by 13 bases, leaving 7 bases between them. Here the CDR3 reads CASSLAGRPLHF. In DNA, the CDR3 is TGTGCCAGCAGCTTAGCCGGGAGGCCCCTCCACTTT.

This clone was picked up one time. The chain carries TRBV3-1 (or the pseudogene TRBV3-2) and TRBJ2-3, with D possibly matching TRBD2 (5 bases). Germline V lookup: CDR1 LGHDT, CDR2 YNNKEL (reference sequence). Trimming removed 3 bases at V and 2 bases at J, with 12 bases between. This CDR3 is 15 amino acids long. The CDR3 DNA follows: TGTGCCAGCAGCCAGGAGCGGATGACCACAGATACGCAGTATTTT. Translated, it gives CASSQERMTTDTQYF.

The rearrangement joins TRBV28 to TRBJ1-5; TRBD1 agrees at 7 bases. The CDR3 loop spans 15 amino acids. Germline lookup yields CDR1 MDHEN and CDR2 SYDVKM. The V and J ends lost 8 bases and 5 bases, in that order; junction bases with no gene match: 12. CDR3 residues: CASSGLGGGHQPQHF. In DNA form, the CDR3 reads TGTGCCAGCTCGGGATTAGGGGGCGGCCATCAGCCCCAGCATTTT.

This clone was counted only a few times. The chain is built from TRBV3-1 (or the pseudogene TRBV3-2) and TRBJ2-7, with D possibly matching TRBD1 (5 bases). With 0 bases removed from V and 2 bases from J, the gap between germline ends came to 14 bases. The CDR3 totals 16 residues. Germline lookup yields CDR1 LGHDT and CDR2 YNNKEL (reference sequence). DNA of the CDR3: TGTGCCAGCAGCCAAGAGAACAGGTTAGGGACCTACGAGCAGTACTTC. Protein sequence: CASSQENRLGTYEQYF.